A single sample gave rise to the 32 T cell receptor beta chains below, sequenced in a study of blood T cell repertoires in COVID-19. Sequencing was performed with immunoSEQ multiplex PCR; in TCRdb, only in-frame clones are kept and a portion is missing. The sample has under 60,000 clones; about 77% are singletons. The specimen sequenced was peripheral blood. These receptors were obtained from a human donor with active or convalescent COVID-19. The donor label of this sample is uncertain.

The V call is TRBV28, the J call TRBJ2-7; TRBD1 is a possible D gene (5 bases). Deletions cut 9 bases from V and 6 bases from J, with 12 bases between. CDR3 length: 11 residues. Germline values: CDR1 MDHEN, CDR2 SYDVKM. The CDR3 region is CASIGQGEQYF. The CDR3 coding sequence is TGTGCCAGTATTGGCCAGGGCGAGCAGTACTTC. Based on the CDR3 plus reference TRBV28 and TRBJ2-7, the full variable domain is DVKVTQSSRYLVKRTGEKVFLECVQDMDHENMFWYRQDPGLGLRLIYFSYDVKMKEKGDIPEGYSVSREKKERFSLILESASTNQTSMYLCASIGQGEQYFGPGTRLTVT.

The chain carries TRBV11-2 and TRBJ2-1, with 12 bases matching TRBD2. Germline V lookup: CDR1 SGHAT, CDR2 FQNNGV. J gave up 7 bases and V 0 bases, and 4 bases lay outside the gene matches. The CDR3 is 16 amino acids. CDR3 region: CASSLDGTSGRNEQFF. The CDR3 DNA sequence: TGTGCCAGCAGCTTAGACGGGACTAGCGGGCGGAATGAGCAGTTCTTC.

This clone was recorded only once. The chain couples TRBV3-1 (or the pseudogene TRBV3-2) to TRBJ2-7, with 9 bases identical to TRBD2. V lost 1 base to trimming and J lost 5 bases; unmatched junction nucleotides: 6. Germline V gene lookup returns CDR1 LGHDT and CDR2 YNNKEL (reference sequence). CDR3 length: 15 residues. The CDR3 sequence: CASSQGSGRSHEQYF. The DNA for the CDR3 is TGTGCCAGCAGCCAAGGTAGCGGGAGATCCCACGAGCAGTACTTC.

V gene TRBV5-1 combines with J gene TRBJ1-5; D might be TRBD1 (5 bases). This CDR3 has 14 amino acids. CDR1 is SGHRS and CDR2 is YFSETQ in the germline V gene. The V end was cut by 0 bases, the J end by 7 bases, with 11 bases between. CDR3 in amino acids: CASSLGGDGQPQHF. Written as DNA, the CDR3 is TGCGCCAGCAGCTTGGGGGGGGATGGACAGCCCCAGCATTTT.

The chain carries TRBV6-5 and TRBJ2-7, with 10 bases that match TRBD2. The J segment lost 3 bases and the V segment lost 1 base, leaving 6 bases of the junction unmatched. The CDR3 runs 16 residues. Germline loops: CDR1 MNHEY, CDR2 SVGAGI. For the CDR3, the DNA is TGTGCCAGCAGTTACTTGTCTAGCGGGAGTTTCTACGAGCAGTACTTC. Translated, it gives CASSYLSSGSFYEQYF.

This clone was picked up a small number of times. This CDR3 reads CASSWPEQFF. CDR3 sequence (DNA): TGTGCCAGCAGCTGGCCGGAGCAGTTCTTC. V usage is TRBV7-9 and J usage is TRBJ2-1; the D is unclear. V lost 4 bases, J lost 10 bases, and 5 bases lay in between. Germline V gene lookup returns CDR1 SEHNR and CDR2 FQNEAQ (reference sequence). This CDR3 contains 10 residues.

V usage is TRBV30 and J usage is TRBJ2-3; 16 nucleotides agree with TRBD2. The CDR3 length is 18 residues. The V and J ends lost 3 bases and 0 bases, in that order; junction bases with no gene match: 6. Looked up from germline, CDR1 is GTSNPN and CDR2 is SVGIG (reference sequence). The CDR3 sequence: CAWSVGTSGRGSTDTQYF. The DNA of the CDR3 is TGTGCCTGGAGCGTTGGGACTAGCGGGAGGGGCAGCACAGATACGCAGTATTTT.

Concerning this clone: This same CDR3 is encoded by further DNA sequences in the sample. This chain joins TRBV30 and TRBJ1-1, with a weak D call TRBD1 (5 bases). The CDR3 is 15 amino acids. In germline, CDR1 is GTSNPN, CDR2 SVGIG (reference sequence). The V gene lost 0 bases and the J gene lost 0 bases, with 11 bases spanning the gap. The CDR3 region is CAWSVRGGVNTEAFF. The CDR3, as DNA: TGTGCCTGGAGTGTACGAGGAGGGGTGAACACTGAAGCTTTCTTT.

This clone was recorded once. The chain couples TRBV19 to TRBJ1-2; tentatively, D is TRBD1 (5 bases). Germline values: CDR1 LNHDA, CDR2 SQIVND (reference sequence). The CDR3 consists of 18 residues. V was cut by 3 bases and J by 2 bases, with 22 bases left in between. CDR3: CASSIPGLWGTKNYGYTF. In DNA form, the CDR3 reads TGTGCCAGTAGTATCCCAGGGCTATGGGGAACCAAAAACTATGGCTACACCTTC.

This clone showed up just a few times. The CDR3 DNA reads as TGTGCCAGCAGCTTAGACAGGGGACGGGAAAAACTGTTTTTT. This gives the protein CASSLDRGREKLFF. J is TRBJ1-4 and V is TRBV7-2, with TRBD1 matching 7 bases. The CDR3 is 14 amino acids. Germline V gene data show CDR1 as SGHTA and CDR2 as FQGNSA. Trimming at V came to 1 base and at J to 8 bases, leaving 4 bases not matched to a gene.

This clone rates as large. For the CDR3, the DNA is TGTGCCACCAGCAGGGACAGGGGACTAGGGGAGACCCAGTACTTC. Translating gives CATSRDRGLGETQYF. The V call is TRBV15, the J call TRBJ2-5, with D perhaps matching TRBD1 (9 bases). V was shortened by 3 bases and J by 5 bases, with 16 bases between the two germline ends. The CDR3 length is 15 residues. CDR1 and CDR2 from the germline V gene are LNHNV and YYDKDF (reference sequence).

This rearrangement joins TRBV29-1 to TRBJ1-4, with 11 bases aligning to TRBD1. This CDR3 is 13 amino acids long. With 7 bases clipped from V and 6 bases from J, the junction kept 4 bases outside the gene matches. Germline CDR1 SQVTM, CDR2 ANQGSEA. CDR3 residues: CSARTGGDEKLFF. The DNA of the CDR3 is TGCAGCGCGCGGACAGGGGGCGATGAAAAACTGTTTTTT.

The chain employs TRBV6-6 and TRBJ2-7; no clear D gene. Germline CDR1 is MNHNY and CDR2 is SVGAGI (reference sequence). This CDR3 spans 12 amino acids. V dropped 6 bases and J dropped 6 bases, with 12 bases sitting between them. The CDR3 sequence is CASRRSGGEQYF. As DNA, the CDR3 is TGTGCCAGCAGGCGGAGTGGCGGCGAGCAGTACTTC.

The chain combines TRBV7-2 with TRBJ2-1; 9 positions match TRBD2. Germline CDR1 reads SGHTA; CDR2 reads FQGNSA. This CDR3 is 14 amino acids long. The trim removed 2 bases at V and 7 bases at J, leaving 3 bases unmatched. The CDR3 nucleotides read TGTGCCAGCAGCTTAAGGCGGGAGGGTAATGAGCAGTTCTTC. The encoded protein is CASSLRREGNEQFF. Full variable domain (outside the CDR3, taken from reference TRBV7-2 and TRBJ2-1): GAGVSQSPSNKVTEKGKDVELRCDPISGHTALYWYRQSLGQGLEFLIYFQGNSAPDKSGLPSDRFSAERTGGSVSTLTIQRTQQEDSAVYLCASSLRREGNEQFFGPGTRLTVL.

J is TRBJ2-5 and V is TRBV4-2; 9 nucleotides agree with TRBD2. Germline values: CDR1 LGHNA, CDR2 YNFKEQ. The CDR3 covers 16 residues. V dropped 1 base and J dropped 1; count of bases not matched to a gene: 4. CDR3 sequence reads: CASSQGAGGPQETQYF. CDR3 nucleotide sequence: TGTGCCAGCAGCCAAGGGGCGGGAGGGCCCCAAGAGACCCAGTACTTC.

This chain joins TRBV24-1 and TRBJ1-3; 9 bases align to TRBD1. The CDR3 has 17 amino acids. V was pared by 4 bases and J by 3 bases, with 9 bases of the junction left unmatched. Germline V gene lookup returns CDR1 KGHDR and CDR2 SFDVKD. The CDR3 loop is CATSDRGTGSGGNTIYF. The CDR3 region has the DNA TGTGCCACCAGTGACCGAGGGACAGGGTCAGGTGGAAACACCATATATTTT.

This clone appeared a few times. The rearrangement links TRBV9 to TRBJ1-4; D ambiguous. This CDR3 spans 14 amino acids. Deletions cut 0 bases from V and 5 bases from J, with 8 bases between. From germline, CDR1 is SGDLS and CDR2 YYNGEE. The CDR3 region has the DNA TGTGCCAGCAGCGTAGGCCCCGGGAATGAAAAACTGTTTTTT. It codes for CASSVGPGNEKLFF. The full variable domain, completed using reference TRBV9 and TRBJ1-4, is DSGVTQTPKHLITATGQRVTLRCSPRSGDLSVYWYQQSLDQGLQFLIQYYNGEERAKGNILERFSAQQFPDLHSELNLSSLELGDSALYFCASSVGPGNEKLFFGSGTQLSVL.

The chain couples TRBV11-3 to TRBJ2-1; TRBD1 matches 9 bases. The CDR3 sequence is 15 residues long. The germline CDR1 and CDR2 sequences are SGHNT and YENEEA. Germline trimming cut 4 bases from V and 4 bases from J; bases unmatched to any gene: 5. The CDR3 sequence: CASSSGTGSYNEQFF. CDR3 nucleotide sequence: TGTGCCAGCAGCTCCGGGACAGGGAGTTACAATGAGCAGTTCTTC.

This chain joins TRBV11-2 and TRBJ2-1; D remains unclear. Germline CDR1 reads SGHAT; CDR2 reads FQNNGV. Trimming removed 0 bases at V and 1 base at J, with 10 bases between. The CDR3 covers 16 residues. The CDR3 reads CASSLEGVGSYNEQFF. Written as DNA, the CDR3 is TGTGCCAGCAGCTTAGAAGGAGTTGGGTCCTACAATGAGCAGTTCTTC.

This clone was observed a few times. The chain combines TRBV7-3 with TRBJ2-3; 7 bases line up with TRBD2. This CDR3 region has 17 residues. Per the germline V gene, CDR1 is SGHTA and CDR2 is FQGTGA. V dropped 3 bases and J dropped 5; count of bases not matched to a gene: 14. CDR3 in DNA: TGTGCCAGCAGCTTTACCCCGGCCAGCGGGATTGAAGATACGCAGTATTTT. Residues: CASSFTPASGIEDTQYF.

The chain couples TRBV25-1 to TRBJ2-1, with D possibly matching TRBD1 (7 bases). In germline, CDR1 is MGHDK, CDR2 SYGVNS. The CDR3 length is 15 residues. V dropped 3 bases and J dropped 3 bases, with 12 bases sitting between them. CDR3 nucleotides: TGTGCCAGCAGTGAGCGACAGGGAGGCTACAATGAGCAGTTCTTC. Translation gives CASSERQGGYNEQFF.

The CDR3 nucleotides read TGTGCCAGCAGCGTAGGGGTTGGCGGGAGCGGACTTGGCGGGGAGCTGTTTTTT. Residues: CASSVGVGGSGLGGELFF. This rearrangement joins TRBV9 to TRBJ2-2, with 7 bases aligning to TRBD2. Germline CDR1 reads SGDLS; CDR2 reads YYNGEE. V lost 0 bases, J lost 7 bases, and 15 bases stayed unmatched. The CDR3 sequence is 18 residues long.

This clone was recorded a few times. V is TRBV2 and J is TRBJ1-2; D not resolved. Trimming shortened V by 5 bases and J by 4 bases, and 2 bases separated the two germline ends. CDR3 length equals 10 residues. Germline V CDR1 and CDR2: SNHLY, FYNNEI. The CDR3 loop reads CASSLYGYTF. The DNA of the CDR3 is TGTGCCAGCAGTCTCTATGGCTACACCTTC.

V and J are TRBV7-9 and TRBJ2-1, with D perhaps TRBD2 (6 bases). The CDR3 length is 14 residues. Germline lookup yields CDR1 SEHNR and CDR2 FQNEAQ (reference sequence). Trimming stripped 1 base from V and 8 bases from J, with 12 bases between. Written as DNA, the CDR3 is TGTGCCAGCAGCTTAGGGCGGGATTGGGATGAGCAGTTCTTC. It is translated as CASSLGRDWDEQFF.

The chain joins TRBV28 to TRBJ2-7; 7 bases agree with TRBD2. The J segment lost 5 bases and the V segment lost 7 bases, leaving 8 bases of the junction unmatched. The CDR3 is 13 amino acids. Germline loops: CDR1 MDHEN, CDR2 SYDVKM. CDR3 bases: TGTGCCAGCAACACACTAGCGCCAGACGAGCAGTACTTC. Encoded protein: CASNTLAPDEQYF.

The CDR3 nucleotides are TGTGCCAGCGGGGCAGGCAATCAGCCCCAGCATTTT. Its translation is CASGAGNQPQHF. The chain has TRBV6-5 and TRBJ1-5; a weak D match, TRBD1 (5 bases). There are 12 residues in the CDR3. Trimming took 8 bases from V and 2 from J, leaving 7 bases between them. The germline V gene has CDR1 MNHEY and CDR2 SVGAGI.

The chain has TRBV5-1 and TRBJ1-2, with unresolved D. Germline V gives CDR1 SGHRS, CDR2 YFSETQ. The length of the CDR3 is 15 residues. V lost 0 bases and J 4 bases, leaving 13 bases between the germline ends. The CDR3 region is CASSLDGIRSYGYTF. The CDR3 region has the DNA TGCGCCAGCAGCTTGGACGGAATTAGGAGCTATGGCTACACCTTC.

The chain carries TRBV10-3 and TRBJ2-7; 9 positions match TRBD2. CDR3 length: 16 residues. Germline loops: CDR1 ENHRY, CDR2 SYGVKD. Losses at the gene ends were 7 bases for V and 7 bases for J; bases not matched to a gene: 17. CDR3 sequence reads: CAITREGAGGPREQYF. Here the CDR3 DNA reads TGTGCCATCACCCGAGAAGGGGCGGGAGGGCCGCGAGAGCAGTACTTC.

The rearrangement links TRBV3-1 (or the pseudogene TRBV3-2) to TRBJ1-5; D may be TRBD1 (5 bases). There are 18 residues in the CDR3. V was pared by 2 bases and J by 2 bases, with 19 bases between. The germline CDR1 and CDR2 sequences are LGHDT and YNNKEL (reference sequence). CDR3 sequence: CASSQNCLTGFCNQPQHF. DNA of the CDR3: TGTGCCAGCAGCCAAAATTGTTTAACAGGTTTCTGCAATCAGCCCCAGCATTTT.

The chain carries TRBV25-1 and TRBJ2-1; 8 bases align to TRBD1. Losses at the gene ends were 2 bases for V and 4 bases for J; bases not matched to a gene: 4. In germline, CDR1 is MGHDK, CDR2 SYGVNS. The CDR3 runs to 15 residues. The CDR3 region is CASSEGQGAYNEQFF. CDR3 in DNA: TGTGCCAGCAGTGAAGGTCAGGGGGCATACAATGAGCAGTTCTTC.

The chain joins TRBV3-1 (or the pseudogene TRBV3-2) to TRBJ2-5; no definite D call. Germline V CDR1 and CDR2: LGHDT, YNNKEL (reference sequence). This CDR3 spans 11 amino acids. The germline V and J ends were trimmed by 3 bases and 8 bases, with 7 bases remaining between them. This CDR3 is CASSQRGTQYF. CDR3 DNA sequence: TGTGCCAGCAGCCAGAGAGGAACCCAGTACTTC.

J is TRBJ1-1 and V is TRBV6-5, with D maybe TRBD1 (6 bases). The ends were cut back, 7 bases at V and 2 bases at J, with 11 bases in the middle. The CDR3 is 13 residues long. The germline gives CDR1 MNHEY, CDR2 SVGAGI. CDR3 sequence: CASTRTVNTEAFF. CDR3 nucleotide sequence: TGTGCCAGCACTCGGACAGTTAACACTGAAGCTTTCTTT.